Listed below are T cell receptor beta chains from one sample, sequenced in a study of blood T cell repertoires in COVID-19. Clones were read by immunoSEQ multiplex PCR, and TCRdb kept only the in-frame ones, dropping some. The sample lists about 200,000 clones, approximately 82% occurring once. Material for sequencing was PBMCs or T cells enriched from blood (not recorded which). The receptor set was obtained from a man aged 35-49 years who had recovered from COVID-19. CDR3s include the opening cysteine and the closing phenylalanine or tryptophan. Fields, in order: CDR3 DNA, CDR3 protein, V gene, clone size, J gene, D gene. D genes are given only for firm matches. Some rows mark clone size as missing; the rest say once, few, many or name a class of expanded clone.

DNA: TGTGCCAGTAGTGCCAGGACCTTTGACAGCTTTTATTCACCCCTCCACTTT
CDR3: CASSARTFDSFYSPLHF
V: TRBV19
size: .
J: TRBJ1-6
D: .

DNA: TGTGCCAGCAGCCAGGCCAGGGGAGGGTCCTCACCCCTCCACTTT
CDR3: CASSQARGGSSPLHF
V: TRBV5-4
size: .
J: TRBJ1-6
D: .

DNA: TGTGCCAGTGAAGTCGGGAGTAGTTGGTCGGGCAATGAGCAGTTCTTC
CDR3: CASEVGSSWSGNEQFF
V: TRBV28
size: .
J: TRBJ2-1
D: .

DNA: TGTGCCACCGGAACAGGGAATGAAAAACTGTTTTTT
CDR3: CATGTGNEKLFF
V: TRBV15
size: .
J: TRBJ1-4
D: .

DNA: TGTGCCAGCAGTTCCGTCCCGGGACAGGGATCGGGGACCGGGGAGCTGTTTTTT
CDR3: CASSSVPGQGSGTGELFF
V: TRBV28
size: .
J: TRBJ2-2
D: TRBD1

DNA: TGTGCCAGCTGGGACAGCAATAATTCACCCCTCCACTTT
CDR3: CASWDSNNSPLHF
V: TRBV28
size: .
J: TRBJ1-6
D: TRBD1

DNA: TGCAGCGTGACTAGCGGCACCGGGGAGCTGTTTTTT
CDR3: CSVTSGTGELFF
V: TRBV29-1
size: .
J: TRBJ2-2
D: TRBD2

DNA: TGTGCCAGCAGCCCCGGCGGGGGGGGCAGCTACGAGCAGTACTTC
CDR3: CASSPGGGGSYEQYF
V: TRBV6-5
size: .
J: TRBJ2-7
D: TRBD2

DNA: TGTGCCAGCAGATTTCCGGGAGAAACAGTAGCTTTCTTT
CDR3: CASRFPGETVAFF
V: TRBV27
size: few
J: TRBJ1-1
D: .

DNA: TGCGCCAGCAGCTTGGAGGGGACAGGGGTCTATGGCTACACCTTC
CDR3: CASSLEGTGVYGYTF
V: TRBV5-1
size: few
J: TRBJ1-2
D: TRBD1

DNA: TGTGCCAGCAGCCCGGGCGGTGGAGGAGATAATTCACCCCTCCACTTT
CDR3: CASSPGGGGDNSPLHF
V: TRBV5-8
size: .
J: TRBJ1-6
D: .

DNA: TGTGCCAGCTCACTAGCGGGAGTACAAGATACGCAGTATTTT
CDR3: CASSLAGVQDTQYF
V: TRBV18
size: .
J: TRBJ2-3
D: TRBD2

DNA: TGTGCCAGCAGCTTGGGGCAGGACAACACAGATACGCAGTATTTT
CDR3: CASSLGQDNTDTQYF
V: TRBV5-4
size: few
J: TRBJ2-3
D: .

DNA: TGCGCCAGCAGCTTGGAGAGGGCAGCTAACACCGGGGAGCTGTTTTTT
CDR3: CASSLERAANTGELFF
V: TRBV5-1
size: .
J: TRBJ2-2
D: .

DNA: TGTGCCAGCAGCTTAGATGGCGGCTACACCGGGGAGCTGTTTTTT
CDR3: CASSLDGGYTGELFF
V: TRBV7-3
size: once
J: TRBJ2-2
D: .

DNA: TGCAGTGCTAGTCCCGGGTACTTTCCAATGACCCTCCACTTT
CDR3: CSASPGYFPMTLHF
V: TRBV20-1
size: .
J: TRBJ1-6
D: .

DNA: TGTGCCAGCAGTTTGGTCGGAGGCTACGAGCAGTACTTC
CDR3: CASSLVGGYEQYF
V: TRBV12-3/TRBV12-4
size: .
J: TRBJ2-7
D: .

DNA: TGTGCCATCAGTGATGTCCCTAGCGGGGGTTATACGCAGTATTTT
CDR3: CAISDVPSGGYTQYF
V: TRBV10-3
size: .
J: TRBJ2-3
D: TRBD2

DNA: TGTGCCAGCAGTTCAGGGGGCTACGAGCAGTACTTC
CDR3: CASSSGGYEQYF
V: TRBV28
size: .
J: TRBJ2-7
D: TRBD1

DNA: TGTGCCAGCAGGGCACCGACAGGGAGAAGCAATGAGCAGTTCTTC
CDR3: CASRAPTGRSNEQFF
V: TRBV6-5
size: .
J: TRBJ2-1
D: TRBD1

DNA: TGTGCCAGCAGCCCCGGGACAGGGGGTACCCTCGGCTACACCTTC
CDR3: CASSPGTGGTLGYTF
V: TRBV7-2
size: .
J: TRBJ1-2
D: TRBD1

DNA: TGCGCCAGCAGCTTGTCGTCACGCGGATACACTGAAGCTTTCTTT
CDR3: CASSLSSRGYTEAFF
V: TRBV5-1
size: .
J: TRBJ1-1
D: .

DNA: TGTGCCAGCAGTTTACACTCCAGCGGGAGGGCCGAAGAGCAGTACTTC
CDR3: CASSLHSSGRAEEQYF
V: TRBV27
size: .
J: TRBJ2-7
D: TRBD2

DNA: TGTGCCAGCACTTACACCGGGGAGCTGTTTTTT
CDR3: CASTYTGELFF
V: TRBV3-1/TRBV3-2
size: few
J: TRBJ2-2
D: .

DNA: TGTGCCAGTAGTATGGTACGGGGTGTCAACTATGGCTACACCTTC
CDR3: CASSMVRGVNYGYTF
V: TRBV19
size: once
J: TRBJ1-2
D: .

DNA: TGTGCCAGCAGTGTGAGTAGCGGGAGCTCCTACAATGAGCAGTTCTTC
CDR3: CASSVSSGSSYNEQFF
V: TRBV2
size: few
J: TRBJ2-1
D: TRBD2

DNA: TGTGCCAGCAGCCAAGAATTTCCGGGACACATGAACACTGAAGCTTTCTTT
CDR3: CASSQEFPGHMNTEAFF
V: TRBV7-2
size: .
J: TRBJ1-1
D: .

DNA: TGCGCCAGCAGCTTGGCCCAGAGAGGGCTGAACACTGAAGCTTTCTTT
CDR3: CASSLAQRGLNTEAFF
V: TRBV5-1
size: .
J: TRBJ1-1
D: .

DNA: TGTGCCAGCAGTTTACAACAGGGAAGCGGCTACACCTTC
CDR3: CASSLQQGSGYTF
V: TRBV27
size: once
J: TRBJ1-2
D: .

DNA: TGTGCCAGCACTCAGGAGGCCCGCGACTACGAGCAGTACTTC
CDR3: CASTQEARDYEQYF
V: TRBV2
size: .
J: TRBJ2-7
D: .

DNA: TGTGCCAGCAGCCCGCAAACAGGGGGAGCAGCTTTCTTT
CDR3: CASSPQTGGAAFF
V: TRBV3-1/TRBV3-2
size: .
J: TRBJ1-1
D: TRBD1

DNA: TGCAGCGTTGATGGGACATCCGGCGGTCGCTACACCTTC
CDR3: CSVDGTSGGRYTF
V: TRBV29-1
size: .
J: TRBJ1-2
D: .

DNA: TGTGCCAGCAGACAGGGACAGGGGACTGAAGCTTTCTTT
CDR3: CASRQGQGTEAFF
V: TRBV7-2
size: .
J: TRBJ1-1
D: TRBD1

DNA: TGTGCCAGCAGTCCGGGGGACAGGGGAAGCAATCAGCCCCAGCATTTT
CDR3: CASSPGDRGSNQPQHF
V: TRBV27
size: .
J: TRBJ1-5
D: TRBD1

DNA: TGTGCCAGCTCAACGGGACTAGCTTCCTACAATGAGCAGTTCTTC
CDR3: CASSTGLASYNEQFF
V: TRBV18
size: .
J: TRBJ2-1
D: TRBD2

DNA: TGTGCCATCAGTGAGACGACTGATCTTTACTATGGCTACACCTTC
CDR3: CAISETTDLYYGYTF
V: TRBV10-3
size: once
J: TRBJ1-2
D: .

DNA: TGCGCCAGCAGCCAGGGCCCACAGGGAAGCACTAGCAATCAGCCCCAGCATTTT
CDR3: CASSQGPQGSTSNQPQHF
V: TRBV4-1
size: once
J: TRBJ1-5
D: .

DNA: TGTGCCAGCAGCTTCCAGGGGGCTTACGGCTACACCTTC
CDR3: CASSFQGAYGYTF
V: TRBV7-9
size: .
J: TRBJ1-2
D: TRBD1

DNA: TGTGCCACCAGTGATCGGACATCGTACTACGAGCAGTACTTC
CDR3: CATSDRTSYYEQYF
V: TRBV24-1
size: .
J: TRBJ2-7
D: .

DNA: TGTGCCAGCAGCTTCTGGGGTAGCGGGGTGAGGAATGAGCAGTTCTTC
CDR3: CASSFWGSGVRNEQFF
V: TRBV5-6
size: .
J: TRBJ2-1
D: TRBD2

DNA: TGTGCCAGCAGCTTGGGCCCGACAGCATTGAACACTGAAGCTTTCTTT
CDR3: CASSLGPTALNTEAFF
V: TRBV7-3
size: .
J: TRBJ1-1
D: .

DNA: TGTGCCAGCACCTACGAACAGGGGGCAAGAGATACGCAGTATTTT
CDR3: CASTYEQGARDTQYF
V: TRBV21-1
size: .
J: TRBJ2-3
D: .

DNA: TGTGCCAGCAGCCGGACAGAGCCTAATTCACCCCTCCACTTT
CDR3: CASSRTEPNSPLHF
V: TRBV7-9
size: .
J: TRBJ1-6
D: .

DNA: TGTGCCAGCAGCTTACAAGAATACTATGGCTACACCTTC
CDR3: CASSLQEYYGYTF
V: TRBV5-5
size: .
J: TRBJ1-2
D: .

DNA: TGTGCCAGCAGTTTCCGGACAGCCTCCCGGGGCTACACCTTC
CDR3: CASSFRTASRGYTF
V: TRBV6-5
size: .
J: TRBJ1-2
D: .

DNA: TGTGCCAGCAGCCAAGATCGGTTCCCGGGCTATGGCTACACCTTC
CDR3: CASSQDRFPGYGYTF
V: TRBV14
size: .
J: TRBJ1-2
D: .

DNA: TGCAGTGCTAGTAGGACAGGGGCCGATAGTGATGAGCAGTTCTTC
CDR3: CSASRTGADSDEQFF
V: TRBV20-1
size: .
J: TRBJ2-1
D: TRBD1

DNA: TGCGCCAGCAGCTTGATTGGTAGCGTCCTCTACGAGCAGTACTTC
CDR3: CASSLIGSVLYEQYF
V: TRBV5-1
size: .
J: TRBJ2-7
D: .

DNA: TGTGCCAGCAGCCGCTTAGCGGGAGTCAGCTACGAGCAGTACTTC
CDR3: CASSRLAGVSYEQYF
V: TRBV3-1/TRBV3-2
size: .
J: TRBJ2-7
D: TRBD2